What follows is one T cell receptor (beta chain) and its context. Germline V gene lookup returns CDR1 SGDLS and CDR2 YYNGEE. The CDR3 spans 15 residues. Deletions cut 3 bases from V and 8 bases from J, with 18 bases between. The data are from a study of blood T cell repertoires in COVID-19. Assay: immunoSEQ multiplex PCR; the TCRdb copy retains only in-frame clones and omits some. The table includes 200,000 to 250,000 clones, 80% to 85% detected once. The chain recombines TRBV9 with TRBJ1-3; no definite D call. The sequencing input was peripheral blood. This receptor was obtained from a woman over 75 with COVID-19, enrolled during active disease. The CDR3 protein is CASSALPGGLDTIYF. The CDR3 DNA reads as TGTGCCAGCAGCGCACTCCCGGGAGGCCTGGACACCATATATTTT.